This TCR beta chain was sequenced for a study of blood T cell repertoires in COVID-19. Authors' processing steps: Amplification of reference gene primers provided the estimated nucleated cell counts. The protocol was immunoSEQ multiplex PCR, while the TCRdb copy is restricted to in-frame clones and leaves out a portion. Clone size and V and J calls were adopted from that table, with D and trimming inferred from the DNA. The data show roughly 480,000 clones, roughly nine tenths seen once. Followed longitudinally, the Seattle patients had been enrolled during active infection. Germline assignment: CDR1 MNHEY and CDR2 SMNVEV (reference sequence). V shed 6 bases and J 8 bases; nucleotides not matched to a gene: 11. This CDR3 has 14 amino acids.

The sequence was collected from a man in his late teens or twenties with COVID-19, enrolled during active disease. V and J are TRBV27 and TRBJ1-2, with TRBD1 matching 8 bases. The material sequenced was peripheral blood. The chain's CDR3 is CASRPLGQGHGYTF. The CDR3 coding sequence is TGTGCCAGCAGACCCCTTGGACAGGGCCACGGCTACACCTTC.